This T cell receptor (beta chain) was captured in a study of cytomegalovirus exposure and HLA in healthy donors. Study-level background: Researchers previously reported finding about 110 million unique TCR beta sequences from about 179 million T cells. Findings of the study overall: Likely technical artifact: a cluster of highly shared sequence variants. Presence/absence analyses assumed roughly uniform sequencing depth across donors, which may not hold.

The CDR3 spans 14 residues. Trimming took off 1 base at V and 8 bases at J, with 12 bases between the two ends. CDR1 LNHDA and CDR2 SQIVND come from the germline V gene (reference sequence). Concerning this clone itself: Its target is not known. The same CDR3 arises from other DNA sequences in this sample as well.

The primer mix had 60 Vbeta and 13 Jbeta primers. The data were produced by immunoSEQ multiplex PCR, yet TCRdb's version contains in-frame clones alone and is incomplete. The repertoire includes about 82,000 clones, under 80% of them detected once, and over 8% sits in the top ten. Though nominally healthy at sampling, donors likely had unrecorded immune exposures. The specimen was PBMCs. The V and J genes are TRBV19 and TRBJ2-1, with a tentative D call TRBD2 (7 bases). This TCR was sampled from a man in his forties in good health and CMV-seropositive. In DNA, the CDR3 is TGTGCCAGTAGTATAGGGCAGGGGAGGGATGAGCAGTTCTTC. Its translation: CASSIGQGRDEQFF.